The rows below give T cell receptor beta chains drawn from one sample of a study of T cell changes during pregnancy in multiple sclerosis. Measured with immunoSEQ multiplex PCR; TCRdb has only the in-frame clones, and not every one. Here the sample spans about 68,000 clones, less than 95% being singletons. Sequenced here: peripheral blood, sampled in the second trimester of pregnancy. These receptors were obtained from a female donor with multiple sclerosis, enrolled in a pregnancy study. The CDR3 runs from the conserved cysteine through the conserved F or W. D genes are given only for firm matches.

>NA|TRBV25-1|TRBJ2-1
TGTGCCAGCAGTGGTTCTAATGAGCAGTTCTTC
CASSGSNEQFF
>NA|TRBV7-3|TRBJ1-3
TGTGCCTCCTCGACTTCATCTGGAAACACCATATATTTT
CASSTSSGNTIYF
>NA|TRBV7-9|TRBJ1-2
TGTGCCAGCAGTAATAGCGTGCGGTTGGAGGACTTC
CASSNSVRLEDF
>TRBD1|TRBV19|TRBJ1-2
TGTGCCAGTAGAAGGGGACAGGAGGCGAACTATGGCTACACCTTC
CASRRGQEANYGYTF
>TRBD2|TRBV18|TRBJ2-2
TGTGCCAGCTCATTCTCGACTAGCGGGATAACCGGGGAGCTGTTTTTT
CASSFSTSGITGELFF
>TRBD1|TRBV18|TRBJ2-3
TGTGCCAGCTCACCCAAACAGGGGGCGGCCTTGACAGATACGCAGTATTTT
CASSPKQGAALTDTQYF
>NA|TRBV6-5|TRBJ2-3
TGTGCCAGCAACAAGAGGGGGTGGTTCACAGATACGCAGTATTTT
CASNKRGWFTDTQYF
>TRBD1|TRBV7-2|TRBJ1-2
TGTGCCAGCAGCGTACAGGGGGCCGGGTATGGCTACACCTTC
CASSVQGAGYGYTF
>NA|TRBV6-5|TRBJ1-1
TGTGCCAGCAGAATAGAAAACGGAGATGAAGCTTTCTTT
CASRIENGDEAFF
>TRBD1|TRBV4-3|TRBJ1-1
TGCGCCAGCAGCCAAGAGGGCAGGGGGCGAAAAGCTTTCTTT
CASSQEGRGRKAFF
>NA|TRBV4-3|TRBJ1-6
TGCGCCAGCAGCCAAGAAGGGGTTCGGTTAGGTTCACCCCTCCACTTT
CASSQEGVRLGSPLHF
>NA|TRBV5-5|TRBJ2-7
TGTGCCAGCAGCTTGGGGCTAGCGTCCTACGAGCAGTACTTC
CASSLGLASYEQYF
>NA|TRBV6-1|TRBJ2-2
TGTGCCAGCAGTCAACAGGGTGACACCGGGGAGCTGTTTTTT
CASSQQGDTGELFF
>TRBD2|TRBV7-2|TRBJ2-3
TGTGCCAGCAGCTTACAGTCCGGGGGGACCACAGATACGCAGTATTTT
CASSLQSGGTTDTQYF
>TRBD2|TRBV27|TRBJ2-3
TGTGCCAGCAGCATGGGGGGGGACCTCACAGATACGCAGTATTTT
CASSMGGDLTDTQYF
>TRBD1|TRBV4-3|TRBJ1-2
TGCGCCAGCAGCCAAGACAGGGGGTCAGACTATGGCTACACCTTC
CASSQDRGSDYGYTF
>NA|TRBV20-1|TRBJ2-7
TGCAGTGCTAGAGATACCTACGAGCAGTACTTC
CSARDTYEQYF
>NA|TRBV6-4|TRBJ2-3
TGTGCCAGCAGCCCAACTAGCATCGCCACAGATACGCAGTATTTT
CASSPTSIATDTQYF
>TRBD1|TRBV5-4|TRBJ2-2
TGTGCCAGCAGCGTGGGACAGGAGATCACCGGGGAGCTGTTTTTT
CASSVGQEITGELFF
>NA|TRBV4-1|TRBJ2-1
TGCGCCAGCAGCCAAGATCCCGCAGGGGCCTTTAATGAGCAGTTCTTC
CASSQDPAGAFNEQFF
>TRBD2|TRBV19|TRBJ2-7
TGTGCCAGTAGTGTCGGAGCGGGGTTCGAGCAGTACTTC
CASSVGAGFEQYF
>NA|TRBV9|TRBJ1-6
TGTGCCAGCAGCGTCGGCGGCCTGGAACCCCTCCACTTT
CASSVGGLEPLHF